This section outlines one T cell receptor (beta chain) sequence together with its context. CDR3 length: 16 residues. The junction had 8 bases not matched to a gene; V was cut back by 2 bases and J by 2 bases. Germline loops: CDR1 MGHDK, CDR2 SYGVNS. The data were taken from a study of cytomegalovirus exposure and HLA in healthy donors. Sequencing used immunoSEQ multiplex PCR; TCRdb keeps in-frame clones, though not all of them. The data show 150,000 to 200,000 clones, roughly 86% seen once. The TCR sequence derives from a woman aged 18 to 35 in good health and CMV-seronegative. The sequenced material came from PBMCs. The chain recombines TRBV25-1 with TRBJ1-1, with 7 bases that match TRBD1. Here the CDR3 DNA reads TGTGCCAGCAGTGAAGGAAGGTACAGGGGAAACACTGAAGCTTTCTTT. It yields the protein CASSEGRYRGNTEAFF. The entire variable domain, with the rest obtained from reference TRBV25-1 and TRBJ1-1, is as follows: EADIYQTPRYLVIGTGKKITLECSQTMGHDKMYWYQQDPGMELHLIHYSYGVNSTEKGDLSSESTVSRIRTEHFPLTLESARPSHTSQYLCASSEGRYRGNTEAFFGQGTRLTVV.